This T cell receptor (beta chain) emerged from a study of tumor-infiltrating lymphocytes in primary liver carcinoma. Study information: Ages ranged from 30 to 69, with HCC or mixed HCC-cholangiocarcinoma. Each of the samples returned roughly 3.5 to 8 million productive TCRbeta reads (a yield similar across tissue types).

The researchers obtained blood RNA from unsorted whole blood and also extracted germline DNA. Trimming cost V 8 bases and J 12 bases, with 17 bases left between them. The CDR3 length is 12 residues. Germline lookup yields CDR1 SGHAT and CDR2 FQNNGV. TCR beta cDNA was prepared out of 500 ng total RNA by means of a constant-region primer. Sequencing libraries for TCR beta derived from three nested multiplex PCR rounds that used slightly modified ARM-PCR. Both of the initial two PCR rounds ran for nine to ten cycles and employed TRBV1-TRBV30 forward primers alongside a C-beta reverse primer. TCRdb fed the multiplex PCR reads into MiXCR, producing one record per CDR3 protein. The sample includes about 350,000 distinct CDR3 sequences, approximately 65% of them seen just once.

This clonotype was sampled from a man in his forties or fifties with primary liver carcinoma and hepatitis B virus infection. Sequenced material: peripheral blood. The V call is TRBV11-2, the J call TRBJ2-1; TRBD2 is a possible D gene (6 bases). The CDR3 loop reads CASCGRRDGQFF. Here the CDR3 DNA reads TGTGCCAGCTGCGGCAGGAGGGATGGGCAGTTCTTC.